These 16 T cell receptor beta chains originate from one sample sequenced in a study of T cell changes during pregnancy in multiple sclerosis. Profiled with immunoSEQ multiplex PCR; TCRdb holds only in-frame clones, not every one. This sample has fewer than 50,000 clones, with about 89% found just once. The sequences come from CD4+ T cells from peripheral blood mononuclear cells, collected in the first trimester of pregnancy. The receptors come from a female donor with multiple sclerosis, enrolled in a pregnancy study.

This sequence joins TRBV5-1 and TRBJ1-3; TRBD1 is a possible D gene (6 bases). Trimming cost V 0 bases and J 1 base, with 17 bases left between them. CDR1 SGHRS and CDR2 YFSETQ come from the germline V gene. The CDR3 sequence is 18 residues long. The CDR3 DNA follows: TGCGCCAGCAGCTTGGGGGACAATCGGGGCTTATCTGGAAACACCATATATTTT. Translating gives CASSLGDNRGLSGNTIYF.

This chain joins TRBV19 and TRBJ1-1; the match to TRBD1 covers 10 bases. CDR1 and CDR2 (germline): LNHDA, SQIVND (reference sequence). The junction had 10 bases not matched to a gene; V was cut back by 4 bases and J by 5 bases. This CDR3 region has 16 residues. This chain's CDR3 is CASSTKGTGVRTEAFF. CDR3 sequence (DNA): TGTGCCAGTAGTACCAAGGGGACAGGGGTGAGGACTGAAGCTTTCTTT.

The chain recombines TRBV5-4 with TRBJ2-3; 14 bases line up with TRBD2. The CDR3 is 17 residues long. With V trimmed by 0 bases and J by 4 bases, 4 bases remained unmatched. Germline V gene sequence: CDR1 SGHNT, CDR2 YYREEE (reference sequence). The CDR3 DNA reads TGTGCCAGCAGCTTGGGACTAGCGGGAGGGGTGTCAGATACGCAGTATTTT. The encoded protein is CASSLGLAGGVSDTQYF. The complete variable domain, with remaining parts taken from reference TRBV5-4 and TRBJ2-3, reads ETGVTQSPTHLIKTRGQQVTLRCSSQSGHNTVSWYQQALGQGPQFIFQYYREEENGRGNFPPRFSGLQFPNYSSELNVNALELDDSALYLCASSLGLAGGVSDTQYFGPGTRLTVL.

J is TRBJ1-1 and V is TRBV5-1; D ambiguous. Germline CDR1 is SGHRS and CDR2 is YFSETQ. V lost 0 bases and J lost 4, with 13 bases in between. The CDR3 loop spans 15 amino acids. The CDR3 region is CASSLAGEAGTEAFF. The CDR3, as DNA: TGCGCCAGCAGCTTGGCCGGGGAGGCTGGCACTGAAGCTTTCTTT. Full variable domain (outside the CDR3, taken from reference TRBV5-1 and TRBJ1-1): KAGVTQTPRYLIKTRGQQVTLSCSPISGHRSVSWYQQTPGQGLQFLFEYFSETQRNKGNFPGRFSGRQFSNSRSEMNVSTLELGDSALYLCASSLAGEAGTEAFFGQGTRLTVV.

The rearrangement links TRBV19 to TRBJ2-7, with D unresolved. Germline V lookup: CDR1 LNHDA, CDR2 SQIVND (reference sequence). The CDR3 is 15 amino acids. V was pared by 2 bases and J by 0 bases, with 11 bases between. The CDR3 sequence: CASSINPDSSYEQYF. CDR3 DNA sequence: TGTGCCAGTAGTATAAACCCCGACTCCTCCTACGAGCAGTACTTC.

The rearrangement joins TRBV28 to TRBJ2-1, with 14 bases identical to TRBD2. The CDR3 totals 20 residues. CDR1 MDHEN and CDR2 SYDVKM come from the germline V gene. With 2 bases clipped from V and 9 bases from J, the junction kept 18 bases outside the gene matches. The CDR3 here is CASSLRGTSGRRVSRSEQFF. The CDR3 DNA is TGTGCCAGCAGTTTACGAGGGACTAGCGGGAGAAGGGTAAGTCGCAGTGAGCAGTTCTTC.

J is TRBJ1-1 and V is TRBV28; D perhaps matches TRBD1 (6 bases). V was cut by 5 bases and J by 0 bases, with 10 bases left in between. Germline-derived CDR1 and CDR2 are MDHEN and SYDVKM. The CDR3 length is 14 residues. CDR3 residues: CASSPGALNTEAFF. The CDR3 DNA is TGTGCCAGCAGTCCAGGGGCGCTGAACACTGAAGCTTTCTTT.

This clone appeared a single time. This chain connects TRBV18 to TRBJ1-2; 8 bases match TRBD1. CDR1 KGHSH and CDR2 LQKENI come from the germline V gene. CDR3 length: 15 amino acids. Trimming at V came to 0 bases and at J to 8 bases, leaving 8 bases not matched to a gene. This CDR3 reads CASSPPQDRGGGYTF. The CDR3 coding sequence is TGTGCCAGCTCACCACCTCAAGACAGGGGAGGAGGCTACACCTTC.

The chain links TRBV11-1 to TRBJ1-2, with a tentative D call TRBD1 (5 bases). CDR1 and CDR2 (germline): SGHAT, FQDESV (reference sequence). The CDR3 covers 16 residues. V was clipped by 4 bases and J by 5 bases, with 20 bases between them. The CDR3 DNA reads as TGTGCCAGCAGCTCCCCACTATCCCAGGGCGCGTATGGCTACACCTTC. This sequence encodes CASSSPLSQGAYGYTF.

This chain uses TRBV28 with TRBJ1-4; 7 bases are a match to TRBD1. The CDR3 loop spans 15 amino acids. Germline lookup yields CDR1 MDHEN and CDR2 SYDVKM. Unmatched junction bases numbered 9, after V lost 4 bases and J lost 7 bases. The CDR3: CASSSQTGPSEKLFF. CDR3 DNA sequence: TGTGCCAGCAGTTCTCAGACAGGGCCTAGTGAAAAACTGTTTTTT. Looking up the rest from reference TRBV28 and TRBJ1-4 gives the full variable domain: DVKVTQSSRYLVKRTGEKVFLECVQDMDHENMFWYRQDPGLGLRLIYFSYDVKMKEKGDIPEGYSVSREKKERFSLILESASTNQTSMYLCASSSQTGPSEKLFFGSGTQLSVL.

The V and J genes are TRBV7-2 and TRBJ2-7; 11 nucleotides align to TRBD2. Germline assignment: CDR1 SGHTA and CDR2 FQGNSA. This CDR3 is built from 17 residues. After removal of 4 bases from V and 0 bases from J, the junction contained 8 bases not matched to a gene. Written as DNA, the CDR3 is TGTGCCAGCAGCTCCAAGGCCGGGACTAGCGGCTCCTACGAGCAGTACTTC. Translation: CASSSKAGTSGSYEQYF.

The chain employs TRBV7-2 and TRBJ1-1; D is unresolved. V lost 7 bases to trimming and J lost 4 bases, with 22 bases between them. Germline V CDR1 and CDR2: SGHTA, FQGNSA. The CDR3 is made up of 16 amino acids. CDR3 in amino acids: CASIPPSSGWGTEAFF. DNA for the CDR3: TGTGCCAGCATTCCACCCAGCAGCGGGTGGGGCACTGAAGCTTTCTTT.

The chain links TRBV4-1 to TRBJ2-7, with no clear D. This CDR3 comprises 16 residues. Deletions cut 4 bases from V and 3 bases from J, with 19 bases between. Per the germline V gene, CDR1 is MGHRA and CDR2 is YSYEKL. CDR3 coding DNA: TGCGCCAGCAGCCCCGCGGTGCGGAGCTCGTTCTACGAGCAGTACTTC. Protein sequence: CASSPAVRSSFYEQYF.

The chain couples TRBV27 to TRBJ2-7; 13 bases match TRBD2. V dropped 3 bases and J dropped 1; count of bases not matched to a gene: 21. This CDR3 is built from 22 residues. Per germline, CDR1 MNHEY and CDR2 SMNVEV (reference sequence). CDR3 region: CASSLHRRGLRLAGGRSYEQYF. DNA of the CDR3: TGTGCCAGCAGTTTGCACCGCAGGGGGCTACGACTAGCGGGAGGCCGTTCCTACGAGCAGTACTTC.

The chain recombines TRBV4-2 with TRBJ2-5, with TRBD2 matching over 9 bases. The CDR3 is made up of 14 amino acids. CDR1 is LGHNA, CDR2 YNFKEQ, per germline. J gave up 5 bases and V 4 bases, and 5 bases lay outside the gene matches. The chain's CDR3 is CASSLSGSQETQYF. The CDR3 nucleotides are TGTGCCAGCAGCCTTAGCGGGAGCCAGGAGACCCAGTACTTC.

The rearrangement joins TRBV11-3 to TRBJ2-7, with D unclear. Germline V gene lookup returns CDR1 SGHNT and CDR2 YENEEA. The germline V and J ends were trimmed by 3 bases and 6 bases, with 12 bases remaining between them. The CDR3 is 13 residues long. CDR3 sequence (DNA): TGTGCCAGCAGCTTCCGGGTGACGGGCGAGCAGTACTTC. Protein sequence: CASSFRVTGEQYF. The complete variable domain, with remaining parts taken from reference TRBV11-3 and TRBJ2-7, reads EAGVVQSPRYKIIEKKQPVAFWCNPISGHNTLYWYLQNLGQGPELLIRYENEEAVDDSQLPKDRFSAERLKGVDSTLKIQPAELGDSAVYLCASSFRVTGEQYFGPGTRLTVT.